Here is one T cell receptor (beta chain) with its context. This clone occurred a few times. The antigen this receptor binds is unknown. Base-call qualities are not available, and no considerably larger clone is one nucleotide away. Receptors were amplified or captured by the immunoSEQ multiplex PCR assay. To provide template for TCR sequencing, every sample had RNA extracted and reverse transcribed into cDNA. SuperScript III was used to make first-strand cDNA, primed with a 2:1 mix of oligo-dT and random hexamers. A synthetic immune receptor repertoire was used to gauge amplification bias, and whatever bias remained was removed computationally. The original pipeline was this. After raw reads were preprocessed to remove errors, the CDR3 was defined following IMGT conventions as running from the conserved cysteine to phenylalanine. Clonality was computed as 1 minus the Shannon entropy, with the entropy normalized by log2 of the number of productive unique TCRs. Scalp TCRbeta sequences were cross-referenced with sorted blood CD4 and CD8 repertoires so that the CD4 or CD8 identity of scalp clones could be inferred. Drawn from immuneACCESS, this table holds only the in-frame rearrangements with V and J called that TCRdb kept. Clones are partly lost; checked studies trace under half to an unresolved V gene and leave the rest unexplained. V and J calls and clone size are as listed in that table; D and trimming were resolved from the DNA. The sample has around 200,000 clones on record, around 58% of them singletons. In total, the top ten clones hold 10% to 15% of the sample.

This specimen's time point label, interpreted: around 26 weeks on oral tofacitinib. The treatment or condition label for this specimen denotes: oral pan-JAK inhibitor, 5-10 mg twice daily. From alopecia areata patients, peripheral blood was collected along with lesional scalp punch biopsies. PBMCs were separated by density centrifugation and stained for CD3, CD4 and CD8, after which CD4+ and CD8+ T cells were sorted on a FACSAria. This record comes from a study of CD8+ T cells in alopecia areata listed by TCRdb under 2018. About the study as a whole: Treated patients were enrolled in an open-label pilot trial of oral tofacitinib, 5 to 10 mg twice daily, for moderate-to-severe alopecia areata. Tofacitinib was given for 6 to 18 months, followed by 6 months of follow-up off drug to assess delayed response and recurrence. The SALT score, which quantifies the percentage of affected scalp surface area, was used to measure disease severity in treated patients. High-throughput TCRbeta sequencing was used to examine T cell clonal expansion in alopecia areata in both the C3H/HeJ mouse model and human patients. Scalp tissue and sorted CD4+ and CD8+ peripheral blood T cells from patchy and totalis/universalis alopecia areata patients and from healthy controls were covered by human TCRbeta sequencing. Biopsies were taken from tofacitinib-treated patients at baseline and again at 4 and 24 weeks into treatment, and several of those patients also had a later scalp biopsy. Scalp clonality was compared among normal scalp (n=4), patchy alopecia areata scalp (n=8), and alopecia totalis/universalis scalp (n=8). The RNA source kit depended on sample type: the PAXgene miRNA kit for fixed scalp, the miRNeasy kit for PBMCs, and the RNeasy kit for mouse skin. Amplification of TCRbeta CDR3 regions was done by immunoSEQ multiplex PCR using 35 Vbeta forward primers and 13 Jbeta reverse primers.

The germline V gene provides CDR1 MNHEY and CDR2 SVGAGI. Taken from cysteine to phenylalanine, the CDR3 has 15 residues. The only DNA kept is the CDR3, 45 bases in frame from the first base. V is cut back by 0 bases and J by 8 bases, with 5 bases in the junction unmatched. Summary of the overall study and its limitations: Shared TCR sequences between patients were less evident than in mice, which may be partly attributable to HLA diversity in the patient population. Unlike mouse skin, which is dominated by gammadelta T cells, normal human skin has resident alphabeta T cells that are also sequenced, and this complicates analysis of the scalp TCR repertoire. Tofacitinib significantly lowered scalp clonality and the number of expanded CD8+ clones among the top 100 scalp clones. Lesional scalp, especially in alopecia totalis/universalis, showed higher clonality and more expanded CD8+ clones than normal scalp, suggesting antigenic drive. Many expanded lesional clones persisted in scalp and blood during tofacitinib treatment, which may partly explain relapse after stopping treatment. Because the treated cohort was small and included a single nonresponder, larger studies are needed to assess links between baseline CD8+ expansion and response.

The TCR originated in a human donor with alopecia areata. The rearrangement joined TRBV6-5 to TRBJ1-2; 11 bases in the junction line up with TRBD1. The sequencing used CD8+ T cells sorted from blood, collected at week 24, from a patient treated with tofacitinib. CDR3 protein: CASSYSRTGGDGYTF. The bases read TGTGCCAGCAGTTACTCGCGGACAGGGGGCGACGGCTACACCTTC.